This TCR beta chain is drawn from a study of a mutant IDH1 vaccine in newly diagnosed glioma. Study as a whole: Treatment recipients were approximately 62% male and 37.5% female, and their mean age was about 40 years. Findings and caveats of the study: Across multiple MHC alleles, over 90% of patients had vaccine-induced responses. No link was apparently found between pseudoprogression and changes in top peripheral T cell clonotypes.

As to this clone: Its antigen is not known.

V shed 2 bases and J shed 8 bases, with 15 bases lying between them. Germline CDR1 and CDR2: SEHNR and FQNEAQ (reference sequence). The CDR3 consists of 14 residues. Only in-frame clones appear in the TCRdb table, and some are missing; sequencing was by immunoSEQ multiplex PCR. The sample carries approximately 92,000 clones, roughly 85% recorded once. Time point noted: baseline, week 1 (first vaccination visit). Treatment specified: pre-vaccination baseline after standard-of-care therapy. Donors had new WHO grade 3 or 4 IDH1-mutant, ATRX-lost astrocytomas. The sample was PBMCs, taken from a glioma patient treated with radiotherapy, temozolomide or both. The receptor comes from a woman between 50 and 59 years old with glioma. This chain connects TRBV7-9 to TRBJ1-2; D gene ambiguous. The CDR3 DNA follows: TGTGCCAGCAGCTTAATTGAGGCCGAAGGGGGCTACACCTTC. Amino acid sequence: CASSLIEAEGGYTF. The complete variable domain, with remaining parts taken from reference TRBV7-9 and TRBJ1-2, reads DTGVSQNPRHKITKRGQNVTFRCDPISEHNRLYWYRQTLGQGPEFLTYFQNEAQLEKSRLLSDRFSAERPKGSFSTLEIQRTEQGDSAMYLCASSLIEAEGGYTFGSGTRLTVV.